This TCR beta chain was identified during a study of blood T cell repertoires in COVID-19. Study background: Sample material is recorded as cDNA or gDNA derived from T cells, B-cell-depleted T cells, or PBMCs.

The CDR3 totals 15 residues. The germline V gene has CDR1 SEHNR and CDR2 FQNEAQ (reference sequence). Germline trimming cut 4 bases from V and 6 bases from J; bases unmatched to any gene: 3. Per the study methods: The assay estimated nucleated cells by amplifying reference gene primers. The data were produced by immunoSEQ multiplex PCR, yet TCRdb's version contains in-frame clones alone and is incomplete. D and trimming come from the DNA, and the V and J calls and clone size come from that table. The repertoire holds more than 300,000 clones, with 88% as singletons. The chain combines TRBV7-9 with TRBJ2-1; 13 nucleotides line up with TRBD2. The sequenced sample was peripheral blood. The origin of this receptor is a woman in her 70s with COVID-19, enrolled during active disease. CDR3 sequence reads: CASSWTSGGPNEQFF. In DNA, the CDR3 is TGTGCCAGCAGCTGGACTAGCGGGGGTCCCAATGAGCAGTTCTTC.